This entry describes one T cell receptor (beta chain). Only in-frame clones appear in the TCRdb table, and some are missing; sequencing was by immunoSEQ multiplex PCR. The sample holds over 40,000 clones, just over 90% seen once. V lost 6 bases and J lost 8; bases outside the gene matches: 6. CDR1 and CDR2 (germline): MNHEY, SVGEGT. The CDR3 runs 15 residues. The sample comes from a study of blood T cell repertoires in COVID-19. Study-level information: Samples representing acute and convalescent COVID-19 were sourced from the United States, Italy and Spain. PBMCs, B-cell-depleted T cells, or T cells provided the cDNA or gDNA that made up the material.

The origin of this receptor is a man aged 65 to 85 with acute or convalescent COVID-19. The gene calls are TRBV6-2 or TRBV6-3 and TRBJ2-1; 14 bases align to TRBD2. Sequencing input: peripheral blood. The CDR3 loop reads CASSRTSGGLDEQFF. The CDR3 DNA follows: TGTGCCAGCAGCCGGACTAGCGGGGGGCTTGATGAGCAGTTCTTC.